This T cell receptor beta chain is drawn from a study of shared clonotypes between healthy human individuals (dated by TCRdb to about 2020). With respect to the entire study: The cohort included a few men and a couple of women between 18 and 49 years of age. To increase sequencing depth and limit assay-specific biases, TCR repertoire library preparation and sequencing were carried out by different laboratories using diverse techniques. The study deeply sequenced blood TCR repertoires of five healthy adults to estimate repertoire size and the extent of clonotype sharing between individuals. Leukapheresis yielded between about 0.85 and 10 billion PBMCs per donor. For each donor, CD4 naive and CD4 memory were each given three plates, CD8 naive was given two plates, and CD8 memory was given one plate.

The CDR3 goes from the cysteine to the phenylalanine over 14 residues. Only the CDR3 DNA is retained, 42 bases long and in frame from the first base. Trimming removed 5 bases from V and 2 bases from J, leaving 12 bases between the germline ends. Reading the germline V gene (reference sequence) gives CDR1 SEHNR and CDR2 FQNEAQ. TCR CDR3 regions were amplified from genomic DNA by multiplex PCR using the deep immunoSEQ assay. Extracted genomic DNA from each cell subset was spread evenly across all wells of several immunoSEQ 96-well plates, with each plate serving as a replicate. Each replicate PCR for sorted subsets received about 220 ng genomic DNA, equal to about 30,000 T cell genomes. The purified libraries were quantified using a Qubit 3.0 fluorometer, sized with a Bioanalyzer 2100, and then quantified again using the KAPA Library Quantification kit. Every immunoSEQ 96-well plate was sequenced on a dedicated single-read 150-cycle Illumina NextSeq 550 flow cell. On the study's bioinformatics: Because the immunoSEQ output held only junctional sequences and lacked quality scores, the filtering could not match the filtering applied to full-length reads. Sequences were annotated with PyIR, a Python wrapper for IgBLAST v1.9, using IMGT germline references to assign V/J genes and CDR3. Any read was removed if the V/J assignment was weak (E-value above 1e-6), the CDR3 was missing, or the read contained stop codons, out-of-frame junctions, or ambiguous translated residues. A V3J clonotype was defined by an identical inferred V gene, J gene, and CDR3 amino acid sequence. The percentage overlap between two repertoires was calculated by dividing the number of shared unique clonotypes by the size of the smaller repertoire. Three approaches were used to assess repertoire richness: RTK rarefaction, the Chao1 estimator, and Recon v2.1 estimates of unobserved clonotypes. Generation probabilities for all TCRbeta clonotypes obtained by the gDNA method from four donors were computed using OLGA. Held by TCRdb, this immuneACCESS table contains in-frame sequences only and omits some clones. Under half of the omission traces to an unresolved V gene where checked; the cause of the rest is unknown. The DNA gave D and trimming, while V, J and clone size come from that table. This sample is represented by almost 750,000 clones; 72% of them were singletons. The ten most abundant clones make up approximately 1.8% of the sample.

Healthy HIV-negative adults with no recently reported acute infections or vaccinations were included as donors. Every donor was a Caucasian adult living in Nashville, Tennessee, USA. CD4+ T cells were enriched by magnetic negative selection, after which naive cells were positively selected on CD45RA and the negative fraction was taken as the memory subset. After blood collection by leukapheresis, PBMCs were isolated using Ficoll-Histopaque density gradient centrifugation and then cryopreserved in the vapor phase of liquid nitrogen. Analytical flow cytometry was used to check the purity and quantity of each magnetically sorted T cell population. From each sorted fraction, genomic DNA was isolated and quantified by UV absorbance on a Nanodrop 2000c. Details on this clone: Its antigen remains unidentified. Per-nucleotide qualities are absent, and no much larger clonotype sits a single base away.

The investigation overall reported the following: Pairwise subsampling indicated that sequencing depth was expected to affect the degree of clonotype sharing among donors. Sampling was restricted to blood, and TCR repertoires in tissue are likely to differ from TCR repertoires in blood. Rarefaction of sorted-subset datasets indicated incomplete sequencing despite the large sequencing depth. Approximately 4.8% of naive CD4, 3.5% of naive CD8, 2% to 2.5% of memory CD4, and around 0.4% of memory CD8 clonotypes were shared across several donors. Compared with non-shared clonotypes, clonotypes shared by all four sorted-subset donors had higher generation probabilities. Naive subsets generally had larger estimated clonotype richness than memory subsets did. Because the study included only a small number of donors, the genetic and exposure-history diversity represented was limited.

Recombination linked TRBV7-9 to TRBJ1-2; there is no confident call for the D gene. This TCR was recovered from a woman aged 25 to 39 in good health. The specimen was memory CD4+ T cells sorted from blood. In light of the paper, this sample's cell subset or site label describes: CD45RA-negative fraction. The CDR3 is CASSTLSGNYGYTF. In nucleotide form, the sequence is TGTGCCAGCAGCACACTGTCGGGGAACTATGGCTACACCTTC. The CDR3 plus the reference TRBV7-9 and TRBJ1-2 genes for the other parts give the full variable domain: DTGVSQNPRHKITKRGQNVTFRCDPISEHNRLYWYRQTLGQGPEFLTYFQNEAQLEKSRLLSDRFSAERPKGSFSTLEIQRTEQGDSAMYLCASSTLSGNYGYTFGSGTRLTVV.